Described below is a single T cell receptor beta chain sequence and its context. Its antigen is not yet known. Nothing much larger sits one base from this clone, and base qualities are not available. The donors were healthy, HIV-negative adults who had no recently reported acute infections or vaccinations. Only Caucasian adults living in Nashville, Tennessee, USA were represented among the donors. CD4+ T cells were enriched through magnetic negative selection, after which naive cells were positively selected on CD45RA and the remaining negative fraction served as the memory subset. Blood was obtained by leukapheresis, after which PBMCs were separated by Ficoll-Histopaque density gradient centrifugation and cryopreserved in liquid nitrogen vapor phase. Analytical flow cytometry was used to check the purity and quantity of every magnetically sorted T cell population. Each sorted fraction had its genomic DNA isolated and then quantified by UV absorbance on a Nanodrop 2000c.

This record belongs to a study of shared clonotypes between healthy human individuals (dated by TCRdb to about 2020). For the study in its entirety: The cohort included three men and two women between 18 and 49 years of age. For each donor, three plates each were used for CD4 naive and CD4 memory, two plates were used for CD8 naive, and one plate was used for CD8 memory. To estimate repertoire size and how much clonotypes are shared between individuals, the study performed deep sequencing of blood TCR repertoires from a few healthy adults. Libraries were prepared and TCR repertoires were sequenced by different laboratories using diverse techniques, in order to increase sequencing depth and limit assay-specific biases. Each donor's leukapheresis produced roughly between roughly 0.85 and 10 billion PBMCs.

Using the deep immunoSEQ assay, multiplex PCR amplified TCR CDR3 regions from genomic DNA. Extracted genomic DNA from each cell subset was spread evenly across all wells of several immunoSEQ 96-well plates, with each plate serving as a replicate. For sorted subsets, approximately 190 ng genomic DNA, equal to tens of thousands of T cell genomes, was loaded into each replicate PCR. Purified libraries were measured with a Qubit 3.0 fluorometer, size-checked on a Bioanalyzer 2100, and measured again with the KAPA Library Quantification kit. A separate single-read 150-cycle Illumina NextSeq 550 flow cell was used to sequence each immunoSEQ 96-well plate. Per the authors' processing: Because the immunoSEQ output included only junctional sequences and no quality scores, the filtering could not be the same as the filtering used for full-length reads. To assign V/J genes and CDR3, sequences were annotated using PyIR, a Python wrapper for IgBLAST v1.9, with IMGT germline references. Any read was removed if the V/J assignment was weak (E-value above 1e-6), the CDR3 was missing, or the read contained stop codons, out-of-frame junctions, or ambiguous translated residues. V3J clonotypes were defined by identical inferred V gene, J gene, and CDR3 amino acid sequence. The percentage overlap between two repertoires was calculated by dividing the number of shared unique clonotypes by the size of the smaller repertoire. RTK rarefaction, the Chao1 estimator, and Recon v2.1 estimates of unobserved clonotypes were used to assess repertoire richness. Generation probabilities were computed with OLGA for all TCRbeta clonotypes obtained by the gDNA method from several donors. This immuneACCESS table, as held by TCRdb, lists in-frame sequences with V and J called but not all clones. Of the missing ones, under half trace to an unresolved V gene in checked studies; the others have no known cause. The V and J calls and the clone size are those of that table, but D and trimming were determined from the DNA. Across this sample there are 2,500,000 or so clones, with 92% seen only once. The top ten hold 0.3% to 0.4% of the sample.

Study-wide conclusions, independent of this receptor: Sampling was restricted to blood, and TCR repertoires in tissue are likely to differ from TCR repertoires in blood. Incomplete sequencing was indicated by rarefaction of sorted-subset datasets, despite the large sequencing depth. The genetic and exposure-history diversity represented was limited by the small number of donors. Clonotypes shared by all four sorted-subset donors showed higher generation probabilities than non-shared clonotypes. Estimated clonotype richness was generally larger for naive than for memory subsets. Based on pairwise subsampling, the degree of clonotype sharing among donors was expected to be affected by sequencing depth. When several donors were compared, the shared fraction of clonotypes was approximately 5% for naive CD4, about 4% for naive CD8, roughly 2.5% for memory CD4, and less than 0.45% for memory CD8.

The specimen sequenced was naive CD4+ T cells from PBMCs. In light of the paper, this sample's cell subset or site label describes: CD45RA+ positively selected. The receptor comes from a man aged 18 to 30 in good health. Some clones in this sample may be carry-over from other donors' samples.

In nucleotide form, the sequence is TGTGCCAGCAGACCCAACCCACAGCTTAAGCAGTTCTTC. Protein translation: CASRPNPQLKQFF. The rearrangement combines TRBV6-5 with TRBJ2-1; confidence is insufficient to name the D gene. The germline V gene yields MNHEY for CDR1 and SVGAGI for CDR2. The CDR3 numbers 13 residues from cysteine through phenylalanine. The entry retains the CDR3 DNA only, 39 bases that are in frame from base 1. V is clipped by 6 bases and J by 11 bases, and the sequence between their germline boundaries is 17 bases long.